The 13 T cell receptor beta chains reported below all come from one sample, sequenced in a study of T cell repertoires in ileal Crohn's disease. Stated time point: inflamed ileum from the surgical specimen. TCRdb's table, derived via immunoSEQ multiplex PCR, lists solely in-frame clones and lacks some. The table records some 14,000 clones, roughly four fifths of them present only once. The sample comprised ileal tissue. The receptors come from an adult with Crohn's disease.

The genes are TRBV19 and TRBJ1-1; possible D gene TRBD1, 5 bases. Trimming cost V 5 bases and J 1 base, with 17 bases left between them. Looked up from germline, CDR1 is LNHDA and CDR2 is SQIVND (reference sequence). The CDR3 totals 16 residues. This CDR3 reads CASSAQRGGSNTEAFF. In DNA, the CDR3 is TGTGCCAGTAGTGCGCAACGGGGGGGTTCGAACACTGAAGCTTTCTTT. The variable domain in full, with the rest retrieved from reference TRBV19 and TRBJ1-1, is DGGITQSPKYLFRKEGQNVTLSCEQNLNHDAMYWYRQDPGQGLRLIYYSQIVNDFQKGDIAEGYSVSREKKESFPLTVTSAQKNPTAFYLCASSAQRGGSNTEAFFGQGTRLTVV.

The V gene is TRBV25-1, the J gene TRBJ2-3, with TRBD1 matching 8 bases. This CDR3 contains 16 residues. The V gene's germline CDR1 is MGHDK and CDR2 SYGVNS. V shed 3 bases, J shed 1 base, and the junction held 6 bases outside the gene matches. CDR3 region: CASSDDGQGGTDTQYF. CDR3 in DNA: TGTGCCAGCAGTGACGATGGACAGGGTGGCACAGATACGCAGTATTTT. Variable domain in full (rest from reference TRBV25-1 and TRBJ2-3): EADIYQTPRYLVIGTGKKITLECSQTMGHDKMYWYQQDPGMELHLIHYSYGVNSTEKGDLSSESTVSRIRTEHFPLTLESARPSHTSQYLCASSDDGQGGTDTQYFGPGTRLTVL.

The rearrangement uses TRBV19 and TRBJ1-2; D uncertain. The CDR3 covers 14 residues. CDR1 and CDR2 (germline): LNHDA, SQIVND (reference sequence). V gave up 6 bases and J gave up 1 base, with 12 bases separating them. CDR3: CASRDRGLNYGYTF. In DNA, the CDR3 is TGTGCCAGTAGGGACCGCGGACTTAACTATGGCTACACCTTC.

This clone was recorded once. The chain has TRBV4-2 and TRBJ2-1; D possibly corresponds to TRBD2 (7 bases). V was clipped by 0 bases and J by 16 bases, with 16 bases between them. The CDR3 extends over 13 amino acids. Germline assignment: CDR1 LGHNA and CDR2 YNFKEQ. CDR3 DNA: TGTGCCAGCAGCCAAGATCTTTCGGGGGGCGGTTTCTTC. Protein sequence: CASSQDLSGGGFF.

This clone has only one observation. The chain couples TRBV27 to TRBJ2-7; D is possibly TRBD2 (5 bases). The V gene's germline CDR1 is MNHEY and CDR2 SMNVEV (reference sequence). V lost 5 bases and J lost 3, with 14 bases in between. There are 14 residues in the CDR3. CDR3 sequence: CASSPISGDYEQYF. As DNA, the CDR3 is TGTGCCAGCAGTCCCATTTCCGGGGACTACGAGCAGTACTTC.

The chain recombines TRBV30 with TRBJ2-7; TRBD2 might be the D (5 bases). Germline-derived CDR1 and CDR2 are GTSNPN and SVGIG (reference sequence). The ends were cut back, 3 bases at V and 6 bases at J, with 12 bases in the middle. The CDR3 runs 12 residues. The CDR3 region has the DNA TGTGCCTGGAGCCCCGGGGTCGGCGAGCAGTACTTC. Its translation: CAWSPGVGEQYF.

J is TRBJ1-4 and V is TRBV14; D is ambiguous. The CDR3 covers 13 residues. Germline CDR1 reads SGHDN; CDR2 reads FVKESK. Trimming removed 0 bases at V and 11 bases at J, with 10 bases between. The CDR3 nucleotides are TGTGCCAGCAGCCAAGATCTTCGGGTGAAACTGTTTTTT. Its translation is CASSQDLRVKLFF. Based on the CDR3 plus reference TRBV14 and TRBJ1-4, the full variable domain is EAGVTQFPSHSVIEKGQTVTLRCDPISGHDNLYWYRRVMGKEIKFLLHFVKESKQDESGMPNNRFLAERTGGTYSTLKVQPAELEDSGVYFCASSQDLRVKLFFGSGTQLSVL.

V usage is TRBV7-8 and J usage is TRBJ1-2; D not certain. Trimming pared 5 bases from V and 3 bases from J, leaving 13 bases between. CDR1 SGHVS and CDR2 FQNEAQ come from the germline V gene. CDR3 length equals 14 residues. Here the CDR3 reads CASSPILVDYGYTF. The CDR3 DNA sequence: TGTGCCAGCAGCCCTATTTTGGTCGACTATGGCTACACCTTC.

This clone was seen just once. The V call is TRBV11-3, the J call TRBJ1-6, with a tentative D call TRBD1 (5 bases). This CDR3 has 13 amino acids. V shed 5 bases and J shed 7 bases, with 9 bases lying between them. CDR1 is SGHNT, CDR2 YENEEA, per germline. The CDR3 nucleotides are TGTGCCAGCAGCGCATACAGGAATTCACCCCTCCACTTT. Translated: CASSAYRNSPLHF. Full variable domain (remainder filled in from reference TRBV11-3 and TRBJ1-6): EAGVVQSPRYKIIEKKQPVAFWCNPISGHNTLYWYLQNLGQGPELLIRYENEEAVDDSQLPKDRFSAERLKGVDSTLKIQPAELGDSAVYLCASSAYRNSPLHFGNGTRLTVT.

V gene TRBV5-6 combines with J gene TRBJ1-5, with TRBD1 as a possible D gene (5 bases). The V and J ends lost 0 bases and 5 bases respectively, with 6 bases between them. Germline assignment: CDR1 SGHDT and CDR2 YYEEEE. CDR3 length: 13 residues. This chain's CDR3 is CASSLVGHQPQHF. As DNA, the CDR3 is TGTGCCAGCAGCTTGGTGGGGCATCAGCCCCAGCATTTT.

The rearrangement links TRBV27 to TRBJ2-1; perhaps TRBD2 as D (7 bases). Trimming took 4 bases from V and 8 from J, leaving 12 bases between them. The CDR3 runs 13 residues. Germline V gene sequence: CDR1 MNHEY, CDR2 SMNVEV (reference sequence). The CDR3 loop is CASSSGGRYEQFF. CDR3 DNA: TGTGCCAGCAGTTCGGGGGGCCGGTATGAGCAGTTCTTC.

V usage is TRBV30 and J usage is TRBJ1-5; D is unresolved. CDR1 is GTSNPN and CDR2 is SVGIG in the germline V gene (reference sequence). Trimming removed 0 bases from V and 7 bases from J, with 13 bases in between. The CDR3 length is 14 residues. CDR3 loop: CAWSVEAIWQPQHF. CDR3 in DNA: TGTGCCTGGAGTGTAGAGGCTATCTGGCAGCCCCAGCATTTT. The full variable domain, completed using reference TRBV30 and TRBJ1-5, is SQTIHQWPATLVQPVGSPLSLECTVEGTSNPNLYWYRQAAGRGLQLLFYSVGIGQISSEVPQNLSASRPQDRQFILSSKKLLLSDSGFYLCAWSVEAIWQPQHFGDGTRLSIL.

This chain connects TRBV5-1 to TRBJ2-2; no firm D call. Trimming left V 0 bases short and J 4 bases short, with 13 bases between. The CDR3 runs to 16 residues. Per germline, CDR1 SGHRS and CDR2 YFSETQ. CDR3 loop: CASSLAPGLGTGELFF. As DNA, the CDR3 is TGCGCCAGCAGCTTGGCCCCCGGGTTAGGCACCGGGGAGCTGTTTTTT.